A selection of T cell receptor beta chains follows, all from one sample in a study of cytomegalovirus exposure and HLA in healthy donors. Assay: immunoSEQ multiplex PCR; the TCRdb copy retains only in-frame clones and omits some. The sample records about 110,000 clones, 67% being singletons. Sequences were obtained from PBMCs. The receptors derive from a man aged 18 to 30 in good health and CMV-seropositive. Both conserved end residues are part of each CDR3. The D gene is left open where the match is weak. Expanded clones get a size class; other rows say once, few or many, or leave the size out.

TRBV5-1	TRBD1	TRBJ1-2	.	TGCGCCAGCAGCCCGGGACAGGGGACGCATGGCTACACCTTC	CASSPGQGTHGYTF
TRBV30	TRBD1	TRBJ1-5	once	TGTGCCTGGAGTGATCAGGGGGGTAGTCAGCCCCAGCATTTT	CAWSDQGGSQPQHF
TRBV5-1	TRBD1	TRBJ1-6	.	TGCGCCAGCACCCCGGACCGACAGGGGGGAGGGTCACCCCTCCACTTT	CASTPDRQGGGSPLHF
TRBV1	.	TRBJ2-1	.	TGCACCAGCAGCCAAAGCCCTGATGAGCAGTTCTTC	CTSSQSPDEQFF
TRBV7-9	.	TRBJ2-2	.	TGTGCCAGCAGCTTATTGAGGGCGGACACCGGGGAGCTGTTTTTT	CASSLLRADTGELFF
TRBV12-5	.	TRBJ2-3	few	TGTGCTAGTGGTTTGGCAGAGCAGTGGGGGGTCACAGATACGCACTATTTT	CASGLAEQWGVTDTHYF
TRBV18	TRBD2	TRBJ2-1	.	TGTGCCAGCTCACCGACTAGCGGGTTCCACAATGAGCAGTTCTTC	CASSPTSGFHNEQFF
TRBV5-1	.	TRBJ2-5	few	TGCGCCAGCAGCCCCCATGTGTCTGAAAAGCGCCGGTACCAAGAGACCCAGTACTTC	CASSPHVSEKRRYQETQYF
TRBV7-9	TRBD2	TRBJ2-3	few	TGTGCCAGCAGCTCTCGACTAGCGGGGTCCGAGGATACGCAGTATTTT	CASSSRLAGSEDTQYF
TRBV15	TRBD1	TRBJ2-4	.	TGTGCCACCAGCAGGGGACAGGGTAATCAAGCCAAAAACATTCAGTACTTC	CATSRGQGNQAKNIQYF
TRBV14	.	TRBJ2-2	.	TGTGCCAGCAGCCGAGGACAACTGAACACCGGGGAGCTGTTTTTT	CASSRGQLNTGELFF
TRBV19	TRBD1	TRBJ1-1	.	TGTGCCAGTAAGAGGACAGGGACGAACACTGAAGCTTTCTTT	CASKRTGTNTEAFF
TRBV6-1	TRBD1	TRBJ1-1	few	TGTGCCAGCAGGCGTGGCCGGGACAGCAATGAGGCTTTCTTT	CASRRGRDSNEAFF
TRBV7-2	.	TRBJ2-5	.	TGTGCCAGCAGCTTAGTGGGGAGACAGGAAGAGACCCAGTACTTC	CASSLVGRQEETQYF
TRBV10-2	TRBD2	TRBJ2-7	.	TGCGCCAGCAGTGGGACTAGCGGGGTCCTCGAGCAGTACTTC	CASSGTSGVLEQYF
TRBV7-9	TRBD2	TRBJ2-3	.	TGTGCCAGCAGCCCAGGACTAGCCCAAGCAGATACGCAGTATTTT	CASSPGLAQADTQYF
TRBV9	.	TRBJ1-1	.	TGTGCCAGCCGCCGGTCATCTCTTTACACTGAAGCTTTCTTT	CASRRSSLYTEAFF
TRBV6-4	TRBD1	TRBJ2-2	.	TGTGCCAGCAGCCTCCGACAGGGTACCGGGGAGCTGTTTTTT	CASSLRQGTGELFF
TRBV5-1	.	TRBJ2-1	.	TGCGCCAGCAGCTTGGGGGCAACAGGATACAATGAGCAGTTCTTC	CASSLGATGYNEQFF
TRBV19	.	TRBJ1-1	.	TGTGCCAGTAGTAATCTTCGGGGAACCAAGTTT	CASSNLRGTKF
TRBV5-1	TRBD1	TRBJ2-1	once	TGCGCCAGCAGCTTGGGGGACAGGGATTACAATGAGCAGTTCTTC	CASSLGDRDYNEQFF
TRBV5-6	.	TRBJ1-4	.	TGTGCCAGCAGCTTTTTCACGACCGGAGCAGGGGTAGAAAAACTGTTTTTT	CASSFFTTGAGVEKLFF
TRBV5-1	.	TRBJ2-6	.	TGCGCCAGCAGCCTCAGTTCTGGGGCCAACGTCCTGACTTTC	CASSLSSGANVLTF
TRBV1	.	TRBJ1-3	once	TGCACCAGCAGCCAAGATAAGGGTAAGTGGAGGGCTGGAAACACCATATATTTT	CTSSQDKGKWRAGNTIYF
TRBV18	TRBD1	TRBJ2-6	few	TGTGCCAGCTCACCTAGGGACAGCAGGGGGGCCAACGTCCTGACTTTC	CASSPRDSRGANVLTF
TRBV7-6	.	TRBJ1-1	.	TGTGCCAGCAGCTTTGACGGGTCGAACACTGAAGCTTTCTTT	CASSFDGSNTEAFF
TRBV13	TRBD1	TRBJ1-1	few	TGTGCCAGCAGCTTACGACCGGGACAGGGACCGAGGGCTGAAGCTTTCTTT	CASSLRPGQGPRAEAFF
TRBV6-6	TRBD1	TRBJ2-2	once	TGTGCCAGCTCGGGACAGGAGCGGAAAAACACCGGGGAGCTGTTTTTT	CASSGQERKNTGELFF
TRBV5-1	TRBD1	TRBJ1-2	.	TGCGCCAGCTCGACAGGGAGGTATAATGGCTACACCTTC	CASSTGRYNGYTF
TRBV5-1	TRBD1	TRBJ2-3	.	TGCGCCAGCAGCTCTAGGACAGGTACCGCAGATACGCAGTATTTT	CASSSRTGTADTQYF
TRBV2	.	TRBJ1-2	.	TGTGCCAGCAGTGAGGGGCTTTACTATGGCTACACCTTC	CASSEGLYYGYTF
TRBV5-1	TRBD1	TRBJ1-1	.	TGCGCCAGCAGCTCCCGGACAGGGCACACTGAAGCTTTCTTT	CASSSRTGHTEAFF
TRBV5-6	.	TRBJ2-6	.	TGTGCCAGCAGCTTGGCCCTCCCCACTGGTCGAGCTGGGGCCAACGTCCTGACTTTC	CASSLALPTGRAGANVLTF
TRBV11-2	.	TRBJ2-5	.	TGTGCCAGCAGCCGTCTATCTGAGAGAACCCAGTACTTC	CASSRLSERTQYF
TRBV6-1	.	TRBJ1-6	.	TGTGCCAGCGGCAGGCTTAATTCACCCCTCCACTTT	CASGRLNSPLHF
TRBV7-3	.	TRBJ2-1	.	TGTGCCAGCAGCTTAAGAGGGGGGGCGAATGAGCAGTTCTTC	CASSLRGGANEQFF
TRBV28	.	TRBJ1-5	.	TGTGCCAGCACCTGGGGGGGCAATCAGCCCCAGCATTTT	CASTWGGNQPQHF
TRBV5-1	TRBD2	TRBJ2-1	.	TGCGCCAGCAGCCCGGGACTAGCCTACAATGAGCAGTTCTTC	CASSPGLAYNEQFF
TRBV18	TRBD1	TRBJ2-6	.	TGTGCCAGCTCACGGTTTCCGGGACAGGGTTCCGGGGCCAACGTCCTGACTTTC	CASSRFPGQGSGANVLTF
TRBV4-2	TRBD2	TRBJ2-3	.	TGTGCCAGCAGCCAAGATTCGGGCGGGGGGGCCATAGATACGCAGTATTTT	CASSQDSGGGAIDTQYF
TRBV6-5	TRBD2	TRBJ2-6	.	TGTGCCAGCAGTTACTCGAGCGGGACTGGGGCCAACGTCCTGACTTTC	CASSYSSGTGANVLTF
TRBV7-9	.	TRBJ1-1	.	TGTGCCAGCAGCTTAATGGGACAAAACACTGAAGCTTTCTTT	CASSLMGQNTEAFF
TRBV6-5	.	TRBJ1-1	few	TGTGCCAGCAGTTACTCGACTTGGCAGGGCGCAGCTTTCTTT	CASSYSTWQGAAFF
TRBV11-2	TRBD1	TRBJ2-3	few	TGTGCCAGCAGCCAACAGGGGGGATGGACAGATACGCAGTATTTT	CASSQQGGWTDTQYF
TRBV11-2	TRBD1	TRBJ1-1	few	TGTGCCAGCAGCTTAGTAGGGACAGGTGAAGCTTTCTTT	CASSLVGTGEAFF
TRBV5-1	.	TRBJ2-2	.	TGCGCCAGCAGCTATCCGGACAAGGACACCGGGGAGCTGTTTTTT	CASSYPDKDTGELFF
TRBV5-1	TRBD2	TRBJ2-1	.	TGCGCCAGCAGCTCCAGAGCGGGGGGCTACAATGAGCAGTTCTTC	CASSSRAGGYNEQFF
TRBV2	.	TRBJ2-5	few	TGTGCCAGCAGTCCTACTATGAGCTGGGTTGGGGAGACCCAGTACTTC	CASSPTMSWVGETQYF
TRBV7-2	TRBD2	TRBJ2-3	.	TGTGCCAGCAGCCCCGTCGGCGGGGGGGATACGCAGTATTTT	CASSPVGGGDTQYF
TRBV9	.	TRBJ2-5	few	TGTGCCAGCAGCGTAGCTCTCGGGGGGCCCGAAGAGACCCAGTACTTC	CASSVALGGPEETQYF